Listed below are T cell receptor beta chains from one sample, sequenced in a study of persistence of HIV-infected CD4 T cells. Here immunoSEQ multiplex PCR was the method, and the copy in TCRdb shows in-frame clones only, minus some. The sample carries under 35,000 clones, roughly 70% recorded once. These receptors have no identified antigens. Sequencing was performed on CD4+ T cells sorted from PBMCs after approximately 19-hour stimulation, taken from a patient who received antiretroviral therapy. The receptors shown here come from an adult man with HIV who was CMV-seropositive. Both conserved end residues are part of each CDR3.

J: TRBJ1-1
V: TRBV19
CDR3: CASSPQGGNTEAFF

J: TRBJ1-3
V: TRBV2
CDR3: CASSLIQGALGNTIYF

J: TRBJ2-1
V: TRBV28
CDR3: CASSLLPLLAGGPGNEQFF

J: TRBJ1-3
V: TRBV28
CDR3: CASTLSPGVSSGNTIYF

J: TRBJ1-1
V: TRBV6-1
CDR3: CASSEFEGRISFF

J: TRBJ2-7
V: TRBV11-3
CDR3: CARGGVQDRTYEQYF

J: TRBJ1-1
V: TRBV6-5
CDR3: CASSYSGAAFF

J: TRBJ1-2
V: TRBV6-5
CDR3: CASRPFRTGSYGYTF

J: TRBJ1-2
V: TRBV7-9
CDR3: CASSLSPGTGQFYGYTF

J: TRBJ2-6
V: TRBV5-1
CDR3: CASSLGAPGANVLTF

J: TRBJ2-2
V: TRBV25-1
CDR3: CASKLGQPGAGELFF

J: TRBJ1-1
V: TRBV21-1
CDR3: CASTPAGFVPTEAFF

J: TRBJ2-6
V: TRBV2
CDR3: CASSDRTGANVLTF

J: TRBJ1-5
V: TRBV19
CDR3: CASRISGDLAPQHF

J: TRBJ1-1
V: TRBV30
CDR3: CAWSAWDGGTEAFF

J: TRBJ2-1
V: TRBV7-2
CDR3: CASSVQRRQFF

J: TRBJ1-1
V: TRBV2
CDR3: CASSLTVVNTEAFF

J: TRBJ1-2
V: TRBV2
CDR3: CASNRDRDGYTF

J: TRBJ1-2
V: TRBV5-6
CDR3: CASSLDVLSAYTF

J: TRBJ1-3
V: TRBV19
CDR3: CASSRAGLNSGNTIYF

J: TRBJ1-1
V: TRBV2
CDR3: CASNPEMGNEAFF

J: TRBJ1-6
V: TRBV28
CDR3: CASSSSTGRGSPLHF

J: TRBJ1-5
V: TRBV18
CDR3: CASSQGGNNQPQHF

J: TRBJ1-5
V: TRBV5-5
CDR3: CASSLEAGDFINQPQHF

J: TRBJ2-1
V: TRBV18
CDR3: CASSPQSLGNEQFF

J: TRBJ2-1
V: TRBV5-4
CDR3: CASSLKQATYNEQFF

J: TRBJ1-1
V: TRBV19
CDR3: CASRGRPGTEAFF

J: TRBJ1-2
V: TRBV3-1/TRBV3-2
CDR3: CASSQAGTGGYTF

J: TRBJ2-7
V: TRBV27
CDR3: CASSLGQGFYEQYF

J: TRBJ1-3
V: TRBV5-4
CDR3: CASSFSGPGNTIYF

J: TRBJ1-2
V: TRBV29-1
CDR3: CSARNRDPSQIHTF

J: TRBJ2-1
V: TRBV9
CDR3: CASSPNYNEQFF

J: TRBJ1-2
V: TRBV7-8
CDR3: CASSREPGQGIYGYTF

J: TRBJ1-5
V: TRBV6-1
CDR3: CASSEGRIQPQHF

J: TRBJ1-2
V: TRBV4-1
CDR3: CASSQERGRVPYGYTF

J: TRBJ2-1
V: TRBV7-8
CDR3: CASSFSEVQRNEQFF

J: TRBJ1-1
V: TRBV19
CDR3: CASSDDRGTEAFF

J: TRBJ2-1
V: TRBV19
CDR3: CASSMTPSGGTSYNEQFF

J: TRBJ1-5
V: TRBV28
CDR3: CASSLSGWQGNQPQHF

J: TRBJ1-3
V: TRBV6-5
CDR3: CASTATKSSGNTIYF

J: TRBJ2-7
V: TRBV10-3
CDR3: CATTGGSGVSSYEQYF

J: TRBJ2-3
V: TRBV6-5
CDR3: CASSYYSAERDTQYF

J: TRBJ2-3
V: TRBV24-1
CDR3: CATSRRGRLSTDTQYF

J: TRBJ2-6
V: TRBV6-5
CDR3: CASSSEGAGANVLTF

J: TRBJ2-5
V: TRBV5-4
CDR3: CASSVRTSGGLETQYF

J: TRBJ2-2
V: TRBV11-2
CDR3: CASSFDSSNTGELFF

J: TRBJ2-7
V: TRBV9
CDR3: CASSVGAGASYEQYF

J: TRBJ2-1
V: TRBV6-5
CDR3: CASSPTLTTHNEQFF

J: TRBJ2-7
V: TRBV5-1
CDR3: CASSLANFRTGGGYEQYF

J: TRBJ2-7
V: TRBV7-6
CDR3: CASSSQEALYEQYF